A selection of T cell receptor beta chains follows, all from one sample in a study of blood T cell repertoires in COVID-19. Sequencing was performed with immunoSEQ multiplex PCR; in TCRdb, only in-frame clones are kept and a portion is missing. The table includes approximately 250,000 clones, approximately 88% detected once. The sample comprised PBMCs or T cells enriched from blood (not recorded which). These receptors all stem from a woman aged 30 to 39 who had recovered from COVID-19. Each CDR3 is given with its conserved first and last residue. The D gene is left open where the match is weak. Only some rows state a clone size, as once, few, many or a class for expanded clones.

TRBJ1-2 | - | - | 15 | TRBV5-1 | TGCGCCAGCAGCTTGGAACAGGGAGCTAACTATGGCTACACCTTC | CASSLEQGANYGYTF
TRBJ1-2 | - | - | 15 | TRBV6-5 | TGTGCCAGCAGCCAGGAAGAGGGAAAACCCGATGGCTACACCTTC | CASSQEEGKPDGYTF
TRBJ1-6 | - | - | 15 | TRBV7-3 | TGTGCCAGCAGCGCCGCTGGGGGGTTTGATTCACCCCTCCACTTT | CASSAAGGFDSPLHF
TRBJ2-6 | - | once | 15 | TRBV2 | TGTGCCAGCACCCGGAGCGGCTCTGGGGCCAACGTCCTGACTTTC | CASTRSGSGANVLTF
TRBJ1-3 | - | few | 12 | TRBV12-2 | TGTGCAAGTCGCCCCCTCGGGAGCACCATATATTTT | CASRPLGSTIYF
TRBJ2-3 | TRBD2 | - | 17 | TRBV5-1 | TGCGCCAGCAGCCCCCGGGGGGGTCTGGGAAGCACAGATACGCAGTATTTT | CASSPRGGLGSTDTQYF
TRBJ1-1 | - | - | 12 | TRBV6-5 | TGTGCCACCGCATCACAGGGTAATGAAGCTTTCTTT | CATASQGNEAFF
TRBJ2-7 | - | once | 15 | TRBV4-1 | TGCGCCAGCACCCAGGGGCAGACGGGTCCCTACGAGCAGTACTTC | CASTQGQTGPYEQYF
TRBJ2-7 | TRBD2 | - | 17 | TRBV7-2 | TGTGCCAGCAGCATTAGAGGACTAGCGGGAGGATTTTACGAGCAGTACTTC | CASSIRGLAGGFYEQYF
TRBJ1-2 | - | - | 15 | TRBV11-2 | TGTGCCAGCAGCTTCGGGGGGCGCAATGAATATGGCTACACCTTC | CASSFGGRNEYGYTF
TRBJ1-3 | - | few | 13 | TRBV7-2 | TGTGCCAGCAGCTTAGTTGGCAGGGACACCATATATTTT | CASSLVGRDTIYF
TRBJ2-3 | - | - | 16 | TRBV18 | TGTGCCAGCTCCCCACAGGGTAGCGGGTTCACAGATACGCAGTATTTT | CASSPQGSGFTDTQYF
TRBJ1-1 | - | - | 13 | TRBV28 | TGTGCCAGCAGGCCCCTGCGGAACACTGAAGCTTTCTTT | CASRPLRNTEAFF
TRBJ2-7 | TRBD1 | - | 13 | TRBV28 | TGTGCCAGCAGGACAGGGGTTTTCGGGCAGCAGTACTTC | CASRTGVFGQQYF
TRBJ1-1 | TRBD1 | - | 15 | TRBV10-1 | TGCGCCAGCAGTGAGGACAGGGCGGGGAACACTGAAGCTTTCTTT | CASSEDRAGNTEAFF
TRBJ1-5 | TRBD1 | - | 14 | TRBV2 | TGTGCCAGCAGTGCGACAGGGGGCAATCAGCCCCAGCATTTT | CASSATGGNQPQHF
TRBJ1-2 | TRBD1 | once | 13 | TRBV6-5 | TGTGCCAGCAGCGGACAGGGCAACTATGGCTACACCTTC | CASSGQGNYGYTF
TRBJ2-7 | - | - | 12 | TRBV28 | TGTGCCAGCGGTTCAGGGGCCTTAGAGCAGTACTTC | CASGSGALEQYF
TRBJ2-1 | TRBD2 | - | 14 | TRBV2 | TGTGCCAGCAGTGGCGGAGGGAGGGTGGGTGAGCAGTTCTTC | CASSGGGRVGEQFF
TRBJ2-5 | TRBD2 | - | 17 | TRBV4-1 | TGCGCCAGCAGCCCGCTTGGGTTAGCGGGGGGACAAGAGACCCAGTACTTC | CASSPLGLAGGQETQYF
TRBJ1-2 | - | - | 16 | TRBV27 | TGTGCCAGCAGTTTTGACAGGATAACAGCTAACTATGGCTACACCTTC | CASSFDRITANYGYTF
TRBJ1-1 | TRBD1 | - | 16 | TRBV18 | TGTGCCAGCTCACCACTCGGTTACAGGGGGGGTACTGAAGCTTTCTTT | CASSPLGYRGGTEAFF
TRBJ2-1 | - | - | 16 | TRBV19 | TGTGCCAGTAGGGTTTCGCGGGACCCCCCCTACAATGAGCAGTTCTTC | CASRVSRDPPYNEQFF
TRBJ1-1 | - | - | 12 | TRBV7-9 | TGTGCCAGCAGCTTAGTCCCAGGGGATGCTTTCTTT | CASSLVPGDAFF
TRBJ1-1 | - | - | 13 | TRBV27 | TGTGCCACCCAACCGCGGCAGAACACTGAAGCTTTCTTT | CATQPRQNTEAFF
TRBJ1-1 | - | few | 16 | TRBV20-1 | TGCAGTGCTAGTCCTCTCGGACGGCAGGGGAACACTGAAGCTTTCTTT | CSASPLGRQGNTEAFF